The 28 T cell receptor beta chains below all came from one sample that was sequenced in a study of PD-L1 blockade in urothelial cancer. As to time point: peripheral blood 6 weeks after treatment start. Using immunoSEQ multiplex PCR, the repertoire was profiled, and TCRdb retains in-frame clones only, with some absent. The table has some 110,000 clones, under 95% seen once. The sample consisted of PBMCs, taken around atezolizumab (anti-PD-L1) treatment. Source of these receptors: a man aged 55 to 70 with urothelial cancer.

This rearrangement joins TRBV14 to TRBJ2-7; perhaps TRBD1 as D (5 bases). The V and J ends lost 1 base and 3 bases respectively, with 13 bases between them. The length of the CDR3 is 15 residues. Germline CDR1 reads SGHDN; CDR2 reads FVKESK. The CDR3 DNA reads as TGTGCCAGCAGCCAAGGTGGCAGGGTGCTCTACGAGCAGTACTTC. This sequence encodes CASSQGGRVLYEQYF.

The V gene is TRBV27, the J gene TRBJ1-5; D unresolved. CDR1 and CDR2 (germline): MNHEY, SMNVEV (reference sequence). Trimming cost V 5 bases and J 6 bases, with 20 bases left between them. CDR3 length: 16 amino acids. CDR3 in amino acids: CASSEGGYSRSQPQHF. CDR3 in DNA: TGTGCCAGCAGTGAAGGCGGTTATTCGAGGTCTCAGCCCCAGCATTTT.

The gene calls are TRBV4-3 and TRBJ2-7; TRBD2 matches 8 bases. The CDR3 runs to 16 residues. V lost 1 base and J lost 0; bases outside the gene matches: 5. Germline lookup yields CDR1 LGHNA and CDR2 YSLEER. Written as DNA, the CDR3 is TGCGCCAGCAGCCAAGGTGGAAGCGGGGGCTCCTACGAGCAGTACTTC. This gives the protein CASSQGGSGGSYEQYF.

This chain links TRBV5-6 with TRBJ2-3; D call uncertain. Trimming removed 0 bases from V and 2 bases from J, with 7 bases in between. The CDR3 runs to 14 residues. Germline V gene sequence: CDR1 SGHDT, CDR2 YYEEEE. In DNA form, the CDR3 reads TGTGCCAGCAGCTTGGGGCCCCTCACAGATACGCAGTATTTT. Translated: CASSLGPLTDTQYF.

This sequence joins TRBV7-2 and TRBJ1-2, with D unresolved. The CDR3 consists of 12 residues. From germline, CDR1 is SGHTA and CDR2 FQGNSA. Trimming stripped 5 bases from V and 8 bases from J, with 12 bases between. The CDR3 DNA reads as TGTGCCAGCAGCCGCCCCTCTGAGGGCTACACCTTC. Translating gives CASSRPSEGYTF.

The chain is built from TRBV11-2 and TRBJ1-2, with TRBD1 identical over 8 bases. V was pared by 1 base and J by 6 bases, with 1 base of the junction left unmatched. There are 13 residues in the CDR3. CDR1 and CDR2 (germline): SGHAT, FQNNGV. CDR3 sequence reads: CASSLAGGDGYTF. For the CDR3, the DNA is TGTGCCAGCAGCTTAGCAGGGGGCGATGGCTACACCTTC.

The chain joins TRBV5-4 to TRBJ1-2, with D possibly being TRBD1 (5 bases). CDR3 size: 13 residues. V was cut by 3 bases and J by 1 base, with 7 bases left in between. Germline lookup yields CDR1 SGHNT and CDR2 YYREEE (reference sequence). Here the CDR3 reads CASSYDSNYGYTF. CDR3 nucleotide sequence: TGTGCCAGCAGCTATGACAGTAACTATGGCTACACCTTC.

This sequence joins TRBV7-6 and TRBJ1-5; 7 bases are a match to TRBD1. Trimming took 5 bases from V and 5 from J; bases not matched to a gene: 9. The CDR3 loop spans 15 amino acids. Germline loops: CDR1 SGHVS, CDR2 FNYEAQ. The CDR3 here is CASSPGGLGDQPQHF. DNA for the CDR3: TGTGCCAGCAGCCCAGGGGGTCTGGGCGATCAGCCCCAGCATTTT. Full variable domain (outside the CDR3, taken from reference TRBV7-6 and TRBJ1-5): GAGVSQSPRYKVTKRGQDVALRCDPISGHVSLYWYRQALGQGPEFLTYFNYEAQQDKSGLPNDRFSAERPEGSISTLTIQRTEQRDSAMYRCASSPGGLGDQPQHFGDGTRLSIL.

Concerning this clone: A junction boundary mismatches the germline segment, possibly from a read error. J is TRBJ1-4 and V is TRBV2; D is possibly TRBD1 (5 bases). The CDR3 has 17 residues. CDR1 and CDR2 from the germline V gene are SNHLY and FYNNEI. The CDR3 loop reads CASSEAGAGWTKEKLFF. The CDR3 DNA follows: TGTGCCAGCAGTGAAGCAGGGGCGGGGTGGACTAAAGAAAAACTGTTTTTT.

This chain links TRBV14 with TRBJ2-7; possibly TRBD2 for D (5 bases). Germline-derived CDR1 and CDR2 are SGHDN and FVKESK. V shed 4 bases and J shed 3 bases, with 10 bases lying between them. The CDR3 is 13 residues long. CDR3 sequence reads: CASSRTGNYEQYF. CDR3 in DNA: TGTGCCAGCAGCCGAACGGGGAACTACGAGCAGTACTTC.

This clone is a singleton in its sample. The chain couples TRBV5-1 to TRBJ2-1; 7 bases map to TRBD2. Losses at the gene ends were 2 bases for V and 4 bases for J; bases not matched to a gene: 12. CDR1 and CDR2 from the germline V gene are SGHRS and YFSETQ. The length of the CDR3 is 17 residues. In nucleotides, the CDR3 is TGCGCCAGCAGCTTTTATGAGGCGGGAGTACGTTACAATGAGCAGTTCTTC. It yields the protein CASSFYEAGVRYNEQFF.

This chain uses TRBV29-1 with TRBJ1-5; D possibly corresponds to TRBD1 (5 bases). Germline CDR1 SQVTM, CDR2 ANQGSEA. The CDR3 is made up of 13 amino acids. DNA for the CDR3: TGCGCTGCGGGGGGAAATAGCAATCAGCCCCAGCATTTT. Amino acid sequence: CAAGGNSNQPQHF.

The CDR3 loop is CASSLAGQQYEQYF. DNA of the CDR3: TGTGCCAGCAGCCTAGCGGGACAGCAATACGAGCAGTACTTC. J is TRBJ2-7 and V is TRBV4-2; D might be TRBD2 (8 bases). In germline, CDR1 is LGHNA, CDR2 YNFKEQ. Trimming left V 4 bases short and J 4 bases short, with 14 bases between. This CDR3 has 14 residues.

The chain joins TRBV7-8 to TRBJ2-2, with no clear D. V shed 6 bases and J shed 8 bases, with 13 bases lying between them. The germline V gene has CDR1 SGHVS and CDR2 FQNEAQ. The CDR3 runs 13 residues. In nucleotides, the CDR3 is TGTGCCAGCAGTTCCACAGCAACGGGGGAGCTGTTTTTT. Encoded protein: CASSSTATGELFF. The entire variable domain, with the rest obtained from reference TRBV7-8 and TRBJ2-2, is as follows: GAGVSQSPRYKVAKRGQDVALRCDPISGHVSLFWYQQALGQGPEFLTYFQNEAQLDKSGLPSDRFFAERPEGSVSTLKIQRTQQEDSAVYLCASSSTATGELFFGEGSRLTVL.

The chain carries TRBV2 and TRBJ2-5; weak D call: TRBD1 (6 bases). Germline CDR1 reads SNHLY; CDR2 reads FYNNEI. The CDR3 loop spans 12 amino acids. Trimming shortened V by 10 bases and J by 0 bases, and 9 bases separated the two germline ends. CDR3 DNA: TGTGCCACCGGGACAAACCAAGAGACCCAGTACTTC. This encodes CATGTNQETQYF.

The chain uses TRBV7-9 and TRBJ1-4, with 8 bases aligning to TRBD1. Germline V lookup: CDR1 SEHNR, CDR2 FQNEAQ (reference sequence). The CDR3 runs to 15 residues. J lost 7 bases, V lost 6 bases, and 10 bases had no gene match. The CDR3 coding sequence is TGTGCCAGCAGTCTCGGACAGGGCATAGGTGAAAAACTGTTTTTT. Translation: CASSLGQGIGEKLFF. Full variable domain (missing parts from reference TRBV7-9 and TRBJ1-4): DTGVSQNPRHKITKRGQNVTFRCDPISEHNRLYWYRQTLGQGPEFLTYFQNEAQLEKSRLLSDRFSAERPKGSFSTLEIQRTEQGDSAMYLCASSLGQGIGEKLFFGSGTQLSVL.

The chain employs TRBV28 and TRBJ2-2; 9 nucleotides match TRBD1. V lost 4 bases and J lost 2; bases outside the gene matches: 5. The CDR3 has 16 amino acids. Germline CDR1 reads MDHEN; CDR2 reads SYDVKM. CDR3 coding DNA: TGTGCCAGCAGTTCTGGGACAGGGCTTAACACCGGGGAGCTGTTTTTT. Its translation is CASSSGTGLNTGELFF.

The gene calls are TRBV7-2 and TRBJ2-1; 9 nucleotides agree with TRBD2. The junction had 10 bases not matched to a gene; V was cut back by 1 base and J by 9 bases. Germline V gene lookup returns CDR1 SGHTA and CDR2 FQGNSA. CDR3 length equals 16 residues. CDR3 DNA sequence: TGTGCCAGCAGCTTAGGCAATAGCGGGGGAAGTAGTGAGCAGTTCTTC. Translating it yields CASSLGNSGGSSEQFF.

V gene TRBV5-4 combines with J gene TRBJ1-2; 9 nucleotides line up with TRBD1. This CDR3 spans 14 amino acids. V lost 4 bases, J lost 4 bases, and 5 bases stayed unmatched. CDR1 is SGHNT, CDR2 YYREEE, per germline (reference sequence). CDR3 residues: CASSPGQGGYGYTF. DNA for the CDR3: TGTGCCAGCAGCCCGGGACAGGGAGGCTATGGCTACACCTTC.

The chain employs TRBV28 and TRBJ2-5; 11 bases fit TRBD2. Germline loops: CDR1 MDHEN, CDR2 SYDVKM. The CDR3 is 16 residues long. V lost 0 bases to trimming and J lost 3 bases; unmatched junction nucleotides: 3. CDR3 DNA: TGTGCCAGCAGTTTATGGACTAGCGGGAAGGAAGAGACCCAGTACTTC. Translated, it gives CASSLWTSGKEETQYF.

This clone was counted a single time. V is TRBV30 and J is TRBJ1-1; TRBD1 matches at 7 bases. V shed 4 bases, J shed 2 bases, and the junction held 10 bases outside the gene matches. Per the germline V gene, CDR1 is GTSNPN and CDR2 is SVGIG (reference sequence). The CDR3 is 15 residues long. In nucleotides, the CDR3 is TGTGCCTGGACGGACCGAAGACAGGGCAACACTGAAGCTTTCTTT. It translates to CAWTDRRQGNTEAFF.

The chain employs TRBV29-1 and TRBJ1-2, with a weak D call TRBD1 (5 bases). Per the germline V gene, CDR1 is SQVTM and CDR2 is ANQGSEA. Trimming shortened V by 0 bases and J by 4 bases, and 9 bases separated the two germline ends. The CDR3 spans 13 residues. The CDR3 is CSVEDRGSYGYTF. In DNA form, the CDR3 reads TGCAGCGTTGAAGATCGGGGGTCCTATGGCTACACCTTC. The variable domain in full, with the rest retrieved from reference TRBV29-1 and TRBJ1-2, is SAVISQKPSRDICQRGTSLTIQCQVDSQVTMMFWYRQQPGQSLTLIATANQGSEATYESGFVIDKFPISRPNLTFSTLTVSNMSPEDSSIYLCSVEDRGSYGYTFGSGTRLTVV.

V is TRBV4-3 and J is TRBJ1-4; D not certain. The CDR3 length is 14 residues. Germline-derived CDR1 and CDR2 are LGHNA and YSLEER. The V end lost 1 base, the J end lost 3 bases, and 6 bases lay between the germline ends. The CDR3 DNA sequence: TGCGCCAGCAGCCAAGGTTCGGCTAATGAAAAACTGTTTTTT. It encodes CASSQGSANEKLFF.

CDR3 in amino acids: CASSYGGQRSYEQYF. The CDR3 DNA sequence: TGTGCCAGCAGTTACGGTGGACAAAGATCCTACGAGCAGTACTTC. The rearrangement links TRBV6-5 to TRBJ2-7; weak D call: TRBD1 (5 bases). Germline V gene sequence: CDR1 MNHEY, CDR2 SVGAGI. V lost 2 bases and J lost 1, with 12 bases in between. This CDR3 is 15 amino acids long.

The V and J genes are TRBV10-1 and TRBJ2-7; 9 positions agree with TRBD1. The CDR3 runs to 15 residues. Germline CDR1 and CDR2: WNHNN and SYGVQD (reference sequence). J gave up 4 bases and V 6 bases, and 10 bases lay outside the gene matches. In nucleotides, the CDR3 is TGCGCCAGCAGCGACACCGGGACAGGGCTATACGAGCAGTACTTC. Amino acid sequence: CASSDTGTGLYEQYF.

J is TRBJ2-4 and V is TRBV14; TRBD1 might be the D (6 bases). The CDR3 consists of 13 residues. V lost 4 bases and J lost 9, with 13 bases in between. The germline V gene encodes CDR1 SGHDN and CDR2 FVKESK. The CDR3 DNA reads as TGTGCCAGCAGCCCCTGGGACAAGAGCATTCAGTACTTC. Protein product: CASSPWDKSIQYF.

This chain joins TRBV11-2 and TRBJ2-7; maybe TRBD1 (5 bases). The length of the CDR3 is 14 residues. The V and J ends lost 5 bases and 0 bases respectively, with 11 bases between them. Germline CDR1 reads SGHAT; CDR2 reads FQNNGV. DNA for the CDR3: TGTGCCAGCAGCCTAGGGGCCAGCTCCTACGAGCAGTACTTC. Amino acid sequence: CASSLGASSYEQYF.

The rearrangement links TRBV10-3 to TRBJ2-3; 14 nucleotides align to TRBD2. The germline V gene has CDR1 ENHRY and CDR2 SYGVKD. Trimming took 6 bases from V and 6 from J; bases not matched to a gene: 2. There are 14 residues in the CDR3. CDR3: CAIRGTSGGDTQYF. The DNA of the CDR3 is TGTGCCATCAGGGGGACTAGCGGGGGTGATACGCAGTATTTT.